This T cell receptor beta chain came from a study of Ad26.COV2.S vaccination and SARS-CoV-2 variants. Indicated treatment: some 19 received Ad26.COV2.S at low or high dose, single or two shots; 5 received placebo; per-sample allocation not given. Sampling was done on day 63 after the first vaccine or placebo injection. The method was immunoSEQ multiplex PCR; TCRdb's version includes in-frame clones alone and lacks a portion of them. The sample has 200,000 to 250,000 clones; roughly 90% are singletons. V trimming: 4 bases; J trimming: 6 bases; junction bases outside the gene matches: 6. The germline CDR1 and CDR2 sequences are LGHDT and YNNKEL (reference sequence). CDR3 length: 16 amino acids.

This receptor was obtained from a person between 18 and 65 years old who received the Ad26.COV2.S COVID-19 vaccine or a placebo. The sample was peripheral blood, taken in a trial of Ad26.COV2.S vaccine versus placebo. The chain joins TRBV3-1 (or the pseudogene TRBV3-2) to TRBJ2-1; 13 positions match TRBD2. CDR3 loop: CASSPSTSGGANEQFF. CDR3 nucleotide sequence: TGTGCCAGCAGCCCATCAACTAGCGGGGGGGCCAATGAGCAGTTCTTC.